Each of the 16 T cell receptor beta chains below was sequenced from the same sample in a study of blood T cell repertoires in COVID-19. Assay: immunoSEQ multiplex PCR; the TCRdb copy retains only in-frame clones and omits some. The sample carries over 40,000 clones, about 90% recorded once. Source material: peripheral blood. These receptor sequences come from a human donor in a cohort sampled during active COVID-19.

This clone showed up just once. V gene TRBV10-3 combines with J gene TRBJ2-7, with 8 bases identical to TRBD1. Per the germline V gene, CDR1 is ENHRY and CDR2 is SYGVKD. V lost 2 bases to trimming and J lost 3 bases; unmatched junction nucleotides: 3. This CDR3 comprises 14 residues. The CDR3 spells CAISEPGGFYEQYF. DNA of the CDR3: TGTGCCATCAGTGAGCCAGGGGGCTTCTACGAGCAGTACTTC.

This chain joins TRBV3-1 (or the pseudogene TRBV3-2) and TRBJ1-5; TRBD1 matches 11 bases. The CDR3 contains 16 residues. Germline V gives CDR1 LGHDT, CDR2 YNNKEL (reference sequence). V shed 3 bases and J 5 bases; nucleotides not matched to a gene: 6. DNA of the CDR3: TGTGCCAGCAGCCATCACGGACAGGGGGCGGATCAGCCCCAGCATTTT. It specifies CASSHHGQGADQPQHF.

This sequence joins TRBV4-3 and TRBJ1-2, with TRBD1 as a possible D gene (6 bases). V lost 0 bases, J lost 6 bases, and 14 bases lay in between. This CDR3 spans 15 amino acids. Germline V gene sequence: CDR1 LGHNA, CDR2 YSLEER. The DNA for the CDR3 is TGCGCCAGCAGCCAAGATGAGGCAGGGGTTGATGGCTACACCTTC. Translating gives CASSQDEAGVDGYTF.

This clone was seen just once. The genes are TRBV6-6 and TRBJ2-7, with 7 positions matching TRBD1. This CDR3 is built from 13 residues. Trimming took 6 bases from V and 5 from J; bases not matched to a gene: 7. Germline loops: CDR1 MNHNY, CDR2 SVGAGI (reference sequence). This chain's CDR3 is CASSPVRGHEQYF. CDR3 DNA: TGTGCCAGCAGCCCCGTAAGGGGGCACGAGCAGTACTTC.

In this sample, this clone turned up once. This sequence joins TRBV19 and TRBJ2-6; the D is unclear. The CDR3 is 15 residues long. CDR1 LNHDA and CDR2 SQIVND come from the germline V gene (reference sequence). V gave up 6 bases and J gave up 0 bases, with 9 bases separating them. CDR3 region: CASRDIGSGANVLTF. Here the CDR3 DNA reads TGTGCCAGTAGAGACATTGGCTCTGGGGCCAACGTCCTGACTTTC.

The CDR3 here is CASSPTGSYEQYF. CDR3 DNA sequence: TGCGCCAGCAGCCCCACAGGGTCCTACGAGCAGTACTTC. This sequence joins TRBV5-1 and TRBJ2-7; possibly TRBD1 for D (6 bases). The V end lost 4 bases, the J end lost 1 base, and 9 bases lay between the germline ends. The CDR3 has 13 amino acids. Germline V gene sequence: CDR1 SGHRS, CDR2 YFSETQ.

The chain employs TRBV11-2 and TRBJ1-2; D gene uncertain. Germline loops: CDR1 SGHAT, CDR2 FQNNGV. The V gene lost 0 bases and the J gene lost 4 bases, with 12 bases spanning the gap. This CDR3 is 15 amino acids long. The CDR3 region is CASSLESQRSYGYTF. The CDR3 DNA reads TGTGCCAGCAGCTTAGAGTCTCAACGGAGCTATGGCTACACCTTC.

The chain employs TRBV2 and TRBJ1-2, with a weak D call TRBD1 (5 bases). CDR1 is SNHLY, CDR2 FYNNEI, per germline. The CDR3 contains 13 residues. Trimming shortened V by 2 bases and J by 7 bases, and 11 bases separated the two germline ends. The CDR3 here is CASSESPDSGYTF. The CDR3, as DNA: TGTGCCAGCAGTGAAAGCCCCGACAGTGGCTACACCTTC.

The chain employs TRBV3-1 (or the pseudogene TRBV3-2) and TRBJ2-4; TRBD1 matches 8 bases. J was trimmed by 1 base and V by 6 bases; bases with no gene match: 5. The CDR3 is 15 amino acids. Germline V gene sequence: CDR1 LGHDT, CDR2 YNNKEL (reference sequence). The CDR3 is CASREQGEAKNIQYF. DNA for the CDR3: TGTGCCAGCAGGGAACAGGGGGAGGCCAAAAACATTCAGTACTTC.

The chain carries TRBV5-1 and TRBJ2-5; D gene unclear. Germline CDR1 and CDR2: SGHRS and YFSETQ. This CDR3 spans 15 amino acids. Trimming left V 2 bases short and J 0 bases short, with 11 bases between. CDR3 in DNA: TGCGCCAGCAGCTTACAGTTGACGGACCAAGAGACCCAGTACTTC. As protein: CASSLQLTDQETQYF.

This chain connects TRBV11-2 to TRBJ1-1, with D perhaps matching TRBD1 (5 bases). Germline V CDR1 and CDR2: SGHAT, FQNNGV. Between the trimmed V and J ends, which lost 5 bases and 5 bases, there was a span of 15 bases. The CDR3 sequence is 14 residues long. The CDR3 spells CASSPRQSRTEAFF. The CDR3 DNA sequence: TGTGCCAGCAGCCCACGACAGAGTAGAACTGAAGCTTTCTTT.

The rearrangement joins TRBV6-6 to TRBJ2-7, with TRBD2 as a possible D gene (5 bases). V lost 0 bases and J 3 bases, leaving 9 bases between the germline ends. Germline V gene lookup returns CDR1 MNHNY and CDR2 SVGAGI (reference sequence). The CDR3 contains 14 residues. The CDR3 sequence is CASSYSFGDYEQYF. The CDR3 DNA reads as TGTGCCAGCAGTTACTCGTTCGGGGACTACGAGCAGTACTTC.

This CDR3 reads CASSLSQTVGGTEAFF. For the CDR3, the DNA is TGCGCCAGCAGCTTGAGTCAGACAGTCGGGGGCACTGAAGCTTTCTTT. The rearrangement links TRBV5-1 to TRBJ1-1; perhaps TRBD1 as D (5 bases). The V gene's germline CDR1 is SGHRS and CDR2 YFSETQ. This CDR3 region has 16 residues. Between the trimmed V and J ends, which lost 1 base and 4 bases, there was a span of 17 bases.

The CDR3 bases are TGTGCCAGCAGCTTAGTCCGGGAGACCCAGTACTTC. Translating it yields CASSLVRETQYF. This chain joins TRBV7-2 and TRBJ2-5, with no clear D. V dropped 1 base and J dropped 5 bases, with 5 bases sitting between them. The CDR3 is made up of 12 amino acids. Germline CDR1 SGHTA, CDR2 FQGNSA.

This clone was counted a few times. The rearrangement joins TRBV11-2 to TRBJ1-5, with unresolved D. Between the trimmed V and J ends, which lost 1 base and 6 bases, there was a span of 10 bases. CDR3 length equals 14 residues. CDR1 SGHAT and CDR2 FQNNGV come from the germline V gene. CDR3: CASSLGGHGQPQHF. DNA of the CDR3: TGTGCCAGCAGCTTAGGAGGGCACGGTCAGCCCCAGCATTTT.

The J gene is TRBJ2-2, the V gene TRBV6-2 or TRBV6-3; possibly TRBD2 for D (6 bases). The CDR3 is 15 amino acids. Trimming took off 3 bases at V and 4 bases at J, with 12 bases between the two ends. CDR1 and CDR2 from the germline V gene are MNHEY and SVGEGT. DNA of the CDR3: TGTGCCAGCAGTTATCCGGGGCGGGGCACCGGGGAGCTGTTTTTT. This encodes CASSYPGRGTGELFF.